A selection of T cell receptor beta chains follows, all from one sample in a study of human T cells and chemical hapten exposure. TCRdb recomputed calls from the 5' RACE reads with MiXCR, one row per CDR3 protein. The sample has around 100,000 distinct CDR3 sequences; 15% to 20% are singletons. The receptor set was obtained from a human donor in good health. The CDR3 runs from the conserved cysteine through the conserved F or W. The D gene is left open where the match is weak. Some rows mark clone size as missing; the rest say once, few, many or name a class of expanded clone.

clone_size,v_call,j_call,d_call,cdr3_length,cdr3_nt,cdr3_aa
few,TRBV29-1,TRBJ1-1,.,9,TGCAGCGATGAGTCTGAAGCTTTCTTT,CSDESEAFF
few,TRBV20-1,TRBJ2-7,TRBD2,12,TGCAGTGCCGGGGGGGGCGCCTACGAGCAGTACTTC,CSAGGGAYEQYF
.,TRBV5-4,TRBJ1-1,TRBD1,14,TGTGCCAGCAGCCGGGACAGGGAAGCCCCTGAAGCTTTCTTT,CASSRDREAPEAFF
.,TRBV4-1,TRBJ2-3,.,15,TGCGCCAGCAGCGCAATTCGCGGGCCTACAGATACGCAGTATTTT,CASSAIRGPTDTQYF
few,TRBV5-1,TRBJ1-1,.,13,TGCGCCAGCAGCTTGGGGGACACCCCGCAGGCTTTCTTT,CASSLGDTPQAFF
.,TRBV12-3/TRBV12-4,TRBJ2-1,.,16,TGTGCCAGCAGTCACTCCTCCGGGACGCCATACGGTGAGCAGTTCTTC,CASSHSSGTPYGEQFF
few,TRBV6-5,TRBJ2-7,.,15,TGTGCCAGCAGTTACTCTGGCCCGGCCTCCTACGAGCAGTACTTC,CASSYSGPASYEQYF
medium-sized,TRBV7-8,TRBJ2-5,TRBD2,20,TGTGCCAGCAGCCCGATCCCGCCGGGACTAGCGGGAGTAGAGGGGGAGACCCAGTACTTC,CASSPIPPGLAGVEGETQYF
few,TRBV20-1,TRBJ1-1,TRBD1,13,TGCAGTGCTAGATACAGGGGATTGGGTGAAGCTTTCTTT,CSARYRGLGEAFF
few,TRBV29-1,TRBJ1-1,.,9,TGCAGCGTTGAAGATAGTGCTTTCTTT,CSVEDSAFF
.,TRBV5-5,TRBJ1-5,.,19,TGTGCCAGCAGCCCTGGGACCACCGGACCCACCCTTCCTAATCAGCCCCAGCATTTT,CASSPGTTGPTLPNQPQHF
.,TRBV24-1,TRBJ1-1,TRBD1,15,TGTGCCACCAGTGATTTCCGAGGGGGCGAGACTGAAGCTTTCTTT,CATSDFRGGETEAFF
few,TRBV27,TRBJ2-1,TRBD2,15,TGTGCCAGCAGTTTAATGACTAGCGGCTACAATGAGCAGTTCTTC,CASSLMTSGYNEQFF
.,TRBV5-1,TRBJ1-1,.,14,TGCGCCAGCAGCTTGGTGGGGGAGAACACTGAAGCTTTCTTT,CASSLVGENTEAFF
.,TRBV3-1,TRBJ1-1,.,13,TGTGCCAGCAGCCAAGCAGAGGGAACTGAAGCTTTCTTT,CASSQAEGTEAFF
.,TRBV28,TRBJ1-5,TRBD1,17,TGTGCCAGCAGTCAGACCGGGACAGGGAGGCGCAATCAGCCCCAGCATTTT,CASSQTGTGRRNQPQHF
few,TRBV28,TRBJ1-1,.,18,TGTGCCAGCAGTTTTCCCCACCAAAAGGGACCGAAGAACACTGAAGCTTTCTTT,CASSFPHQKGPKNTEAFF
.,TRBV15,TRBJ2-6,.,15,TGTGCCACCAGCAGAGGGGCGACTGGGGCCAACGTCCTGACTTTC,CATSRGATGANVLTF
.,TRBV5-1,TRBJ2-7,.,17,TGCGCCAGCAGCGTCTACGGGGGTAGCGGCCTGTCCTACGAGCAGTACTTC,CASSVYGGSGLSYEQYF
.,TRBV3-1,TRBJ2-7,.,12,TGTGCCAGCAGCGACTGGTCCTACGAGCAGTACTTC,CASSDWSYEQYF
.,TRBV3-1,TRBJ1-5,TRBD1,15,TGTGCCAGCAGCCGCGGACAGGGGGGGAATCAGCCCCAGCATTTT,CASSRGQGGNQPQHF
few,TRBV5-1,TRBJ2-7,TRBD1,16,TGCGCCAGCCGCCTCTCGACAGGGGCCATGACCTACGAGCAGTACTTC,CASRLSTGAMTYEQYF
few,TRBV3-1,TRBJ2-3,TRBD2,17,TGTGCCAGCAGCCCTCTGACTAGCGGAACCGACCATAATACGCAGTATTTT,CASSPLTSGTDHNTQYF
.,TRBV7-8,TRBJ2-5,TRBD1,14,TGTGCCAGCAGCTCGGACAGGGGGAAAGAGACCCAGTACTTC,CASSSDRGKETQYF
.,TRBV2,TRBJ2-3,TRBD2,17,TGTGCCGGCAGTGTAACTAGCGGGAGGGCCGGGACAGATACGCAGTATTTT,CAGSVTSGRAGTDTQYF
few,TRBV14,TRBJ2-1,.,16,TGTGCCAGCAGCCAAGATCAGGGACTTCCTTACAATGAGCAGTTCTTC,CASSQDQGLPYNEQFF
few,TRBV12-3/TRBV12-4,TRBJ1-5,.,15,TGTGCCAGCAGTTTAGCGTTCGGCAGGGAGCAGCCCCAGCATTTT,CASSLAFGREQPQHF
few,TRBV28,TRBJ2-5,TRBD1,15,TGTGCCAGCAGTTTAAAATCAGGGGGCCAAGAGACCCAGTACTTC,CASSLKSGGQETQYF
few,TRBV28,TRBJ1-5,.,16,TGTGCCAGCAGTCGTTCGGTGCCTGAGGGATATCAGCCCCAGCATTTT,CASSRSVPEGYQPQHF
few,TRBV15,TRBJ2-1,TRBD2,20,TGTGCCACCAGCGTACGACTTGGACTAGCGGGAGGCCTGACTTACAATGAGCAGTTCTTC,CATSVRLGLAGGLTYNEQFF
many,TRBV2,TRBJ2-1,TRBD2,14,TGTGCCAGCATACGAGTATTAGCGGGTTCTGAGCAGTTCTTC,CASIRVLAGSEQFF
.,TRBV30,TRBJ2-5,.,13,TGTGCCTGGACCCAGAGACAGCAGGGGACCCAGTACTTC,CAWTQRQQGTQYF
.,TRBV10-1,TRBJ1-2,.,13,TGCGCCAGCAGTGAGTCGACTAACTATGGCTACACCTTC,CASSESTNYGYTF
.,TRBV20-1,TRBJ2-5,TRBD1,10,TGCGCCCCAGGGGGAGAGACCCAGTACTTC,CAPGGETQYF
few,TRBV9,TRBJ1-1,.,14,TGTGCCAGCAGCGTACTGGGGGGAAAGACTGAAGCTTTCTTT,CASSVLGGKTEAFF
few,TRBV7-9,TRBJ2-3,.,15,TGTGCCAGCAGCCGGAGGACAGCGTCCACAGATACGCAGTATTTT,CASSRRTASTDTQYF
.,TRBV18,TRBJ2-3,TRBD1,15,TGTGCCAGCTCACCGGGACAGGGTAGCACAGATACGCAGTATTTT,CASSPGQGSTDTQYF
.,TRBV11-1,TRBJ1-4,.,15,TGTGCCAGCAGCTCCATACTAGCAACTAATGAAAAACTGTTTTTT,CASSSILATNEKLFF
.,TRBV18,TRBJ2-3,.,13,TGTGCCAGCACTACCCAGTCCACAGATACGCAGTATTTT,CASTTQSTDTQYF
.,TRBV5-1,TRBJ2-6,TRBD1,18,TGCGCCAGCAGCTTTGGGACAGGGGTTTTCTCTGGGGCCAACGTCCTGACTTTC,CASSFGTGVFSGANVLTF
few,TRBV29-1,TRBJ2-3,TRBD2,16,TGCAGCGCCGTGAGACTAGCGGGAGCCCATACAGATACGCAGTATTTT,CSAVRLAGAHTDTQYF
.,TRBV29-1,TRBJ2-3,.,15,TGCAGCGTTGTGGCAGAGGGCTGGAGCACAGATACGCAGTATTTT,CSVVAEGWSTDTQYF
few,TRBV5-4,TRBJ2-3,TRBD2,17,TGTGCCAGCAGCTCTCCCCTAGCGGGAGGTTTGGCAGATACGCAGTATTTT,CASSSPLAGGLADTQYF
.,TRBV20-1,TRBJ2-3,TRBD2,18,TGCAGTGCTAGAGCGGGACTAGCGGGAGGACGGGCCCCAGATACGCAGTATTTT,CSARAGLAGGRAPDTQYF
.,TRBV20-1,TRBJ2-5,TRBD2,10,TGCAGTGCGGGAGGGGAGACCCAGTACTTC,CSAGGETQYF
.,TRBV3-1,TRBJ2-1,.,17,TGTGCCAGCAGCCGCCACCCACAGGGACGGTCCTACAATGAGCAGTTCTTC,CASSRHPQGRSYNEQFF
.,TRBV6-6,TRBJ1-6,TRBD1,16,TGTGCCAGCAGTTCCTTCACCGGGACAGGGAATTCACCCCTCCACTTT,CASSSFTGTGNSPLHF
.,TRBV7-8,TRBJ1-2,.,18,TGTGCCAGCAGCACGAGGTGGGGTCCCGGGAGAAAAGAGGATGGCTACACCTTC,CASSTRWGPGRKEDGYTF
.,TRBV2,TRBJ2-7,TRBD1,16,TGTGCCAGCAGTAGGGACAGGGGCATGAGCTCCTACGAGCAGTACTTC,CASSRDRGMSSYEQYF
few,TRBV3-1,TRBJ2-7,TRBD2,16,TGTGCCAGCAGCCAAAAACAAACTAGCGGCTCCTACGAGCAGTACTTC,CASSQKQTSGSYEQYF
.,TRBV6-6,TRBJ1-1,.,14,TGTGCCAGCAGCTCCAGGGGAATCAACACTGAAGCTTTCTTT,CASSSRGINTEAFF
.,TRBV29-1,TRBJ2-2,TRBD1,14,TGCAGCGGAGGCCAGGGGGCCAACACCGGGGAGCTGTTTTTT,CSGGQGANTGELFF
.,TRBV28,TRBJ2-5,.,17,TGTGCCAGCAGTTTATTCCTGGAGGGCTCGATAGAAGAGACCCAGTACTTC,CASSLFLEGSIEETQYF
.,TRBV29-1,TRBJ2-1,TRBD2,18,TGCAGCGTTGAAGATCGGTCTAGCGGGGCACTAAGGACGGATGAGCAGTTCTTC,CSVEDRSSGALRTDEQFF
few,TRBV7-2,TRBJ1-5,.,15,TGTGCCAGCAGCTCGGAGACAGGCGGCAATCAGCCCCAGCATTTT,CASSSETGGNQPQHF